Each of the 8 T cell receptor beta chains below was sequenced from the same sample in a study of shared clonotypes between healthy human individuals. Generated by immunoSEQ multiplex PCR, the TCRdb table keeps only in-frame clones and is missing some. The table shows around 980,000 clones, with more than 75% occurring only once. The sequencing sample was made of memory CD4+ T cells from PBMCs. Subset indicated: CD45RA-negative fraction. The receptors stem from a man aged 18 to 29 in good health. Some clones in this sample may be carry-over from other donors' samples.

The table lists this clone with a count of one. This may stem from a read error, because a much larger clone lies one nucleotide away. This same CDR3 is encoded by further DNA sequences in the sample. The chain combines TRBV28 with TRBJ1-2; D gene unclear. Deletions cut 6 bases from V and 1 base from J, with 3 bases between. CDR3 size: 11 residues. The germline CDR1 and CDR2 sequences are MDHEN and SYDVKM. The DNA of the CDR3 is TGTGCCAGCAGAGATAACTATGGCTACACCTTC. Translating gives CASRDNYGYTF.

For this clone: Just one base apart from a much larger clone, this may be a read error. No conserved phenylalanine or tryptophan is present at the end of the CDR3, so a read error is the likely explanation. V gene TRBV28 combines with J gene TRBJ2-6; D gene ambiguous. The CDR3 contains 13 residues. Germline lookup yields CDR1 MDHEN and CDR2 SYDVKM. V lost 6 bases and J 0 bases, leaving 3 bases between the germline ends. For the CDR3, the DNA is TGTGCCAGCAGGCGCTCTGGGGCCAACGTCCTGACTCTC. This translates into CASRRSGANVLTL.

The rearrangement uses TRBV7-3 and TRBJ1-2, with 7 bases matching TRBD1. The ends lost 5 bases at V and 8 bases at J; junction bases unmatched: 11. CDR1 is SGHTA, CDR2 FQGTGA, per germline. The CDR3 loop spans 14 amino acids. The CDR3 sequence: CASSPQGGKGGYTF. For the CDR3, the DNA is TGTGCCAGCAGCCCCCAGGGGGGGAAAGGGGGCTACACCTTC.

The chain recombines TRBV5-8 with TRBJ2-4; 8 bases line up with TRBD1. The CDR3 is 15 residues long. V trimming: 1 base; J trimming: 6 bases; junction bases outside the gene matches: 6. Germline V gives CDR1 SGHTS, CDR2 YDEGEE. CDR3 in amino acids: CASSLPGGLRNIQYF. CDR3 in DNA: TGTGCCAGCAGCTTGCCAGGGGGCTTAAGAAACATTCAGTACTTC.

This rearrangement joins TRBV7-2 to TRBJ2-3; 7 positions match TRBD2. The germline V gene encodes CDR1 SGHTA and CDR2 FQGNSA. This CDR3 contains 16 residues. Unmatched junction bases numbered 8, after V lost 3 bases and J lost 2 bases. The CDR3 sequence is CASSFAGGSVTDTQYF. As DNA, the CDR3 is TGTGCCAGCAGCTTCGCGGGCGGGAGTGTCACAGATACGCAGTATTTT.

This clone was seen ten or more times. This chain links TRBV6-6 with TRBJ2-2, with 11 nucleotides matching TRBD2. V trimming: 9 bases; J trimming: 8 bases; junction bases outside the gene matches: 5. Germline CDR1 is MNHNY and CDR2 is SVGAGI (reference sequence). CDR3 size: 13 residues. CDR3 sequence (DNA): TGTGCCAGTCGACTAGCGGGAATTGGGGAGCTGTTTTTT. This translates into CASRLAGIGELFF.

Note on this clone: The same CDR3 is also encoded by other DNA sequences in this sample. The rearrangement uses TRBV6-1 and TRBJ2-7; TRBD2 matches 10 bases. CDR3 size: 14 residues. CDR1 MNHNS and CDR2 SASEGT come from the germline V gene. The V segment lost 7 bases and the J segment 3 bases; nucleotides outside the gene matches: 6. Here the CDR3 DNA reads TGTGCCAGCACGTTAGCGGGAGGCAGCTACGAGCAGTACTTC. Its protein product is CASTLAGGSYEQYF.

CDR3 protein: CASSEGLVETQYF. CDR3 bases: TGCGCCAGCAGTGAGGGACTAGTCGAGACCCAGTACTTC. J is TRBJ2-5 and V is TRBV10-2; TRBD2 aligns across 7 bases. Germline CDR1 and CDR2: WSHSY and SAAADI. The CDR3 length is 13 residues. V lost 2 bases and J lost 5; bases outside the gene matches: 2.